Shown below are 9 T cell receptor beta chains from a single sample sequenced in a study of blood T cell repertoires in COVID-19. The assay was immunoSEQ multiplex PCR, and TCRdb's table has in-frame clones only and misses some. The data contain hundreds of thousands of clones, 88% of them singletons. Sample: peripheral blood. These receptors were taken from a woman between 50 and 59 years old with COVID-19, enrolled during active disease.

This clone was detected once. The chain recombines TRBV28 with TRBJ2-2, with a possible D match to TRBD2 (5 bases). Germline V CDR1 and CDR2: MDHEN, SYDVKM. V lost 7 bases and J lost 3, with 12 bases in between. The CDR3 is 14 residues long. CDR3 in DNA: TGTGCCAGCATCGCGGGTAGCGACACCGGGGAGCTGTTTTTT. Amino acid sequence: CASIAGSDTGELFF.

The gene calls are TRBV5-1 and TRBJ1-3; possible D gene TRBD1, 5 bases. V was shortened by 3 bases and J by 1 base, with 11 bases between the two germline ends. Germline-derived CDR1 and CDR2 are SGHRS and YFSETQ. The CDR3 sequence is 15 residues long. In DNA form, the CDR3 reads TGCGCCAGCAGCTCGACTCAGGGATCTGGAAACACCATATATTTT. Translating it yields CASSSTQGSGNTIYF.

J is TRBJ2-7 and V is TRBV5-1, with 8 bases fitting TRBD1. The CDR3 is 16 amino acids. Per germline, CDR1 SGHRS and CDR2 YFSETQ. The ends lost 4 bases at V and 1 base at J; junction bases unmatched: 10. The CDR3: CASSQLLQGESYEQYF. Here the CDR3 DNA reads TGCGCCAGCAGCCAGCTCCTACAGGGGGAATCCTACGAGCAGTACTTC.

The rearrangement joins TRBV12-3 or TRBV12-4 to TRBJ1-1, with D possibly being TRBD1 (5 bases). V lost 6 bases and J lost 6, with 11 bases in between. CDR3 length equals 12 residues. The CDR3 sequence: CASSSGGAEAFF. The CDR3 bases are TGTGCCAGCAGCTCGGGGGGGGCTGAAGCTTTCTTT.

This chain links TRBV3-1 (or the pseudogene TRBV3-2) with TRBJ1-2; 8 positions match TRBD1. With 4 bases clipped from V and 4 bases from J, the junction kept 2 bases outside the gene matches. The CDR3 is made up of 13 amino acids. Germline CDR1 and CDR2: LGHDT and YNNKEL (reference sequence). CDR3 nucleotide sequence: TGTGCCAGCAGCCGGGACAGGCTCTATGGCTACACCTTC. Translated, it gives CASSRDRLYGYTF.

This chain uses TRBV24-1 with TRBJ2-1, with 7 nucleotides matching TRBD1. The CDR3 contains 14 residues. Germline V gene data show CDR1 as KGHDR and CDR2 as SFDVKD. V lost 5 bases, J lost 7 bases, and 7 bases stayed unmatched. The CDR3 here is CATSAWDSSNEQFF. The CDR3 nucleotides read TGTGCCACCAGTGCCTGGGACAGTAGTAATGAGCAGTTCTTC.

J is TRBJ2-7 and V is TRBV15, with D perhaps TRBD1 (6 bases). V lost 0 bases, J lost 3 bases, and 15 bases lay in between. This CDR3 contains 16 residues. Per the germline V gene, CDR1 is LNHNV and CDR2 is YYDKDF (reference sequence). The CDR3 nucleotides read TGTGCCACCAGCAGAGATGGACAGACCGCTAACTACGAGCAGTACTTC. Translating it yields CATSRDGQTANYEQYF.

The V gene is TRBV13, the J gene TRBJ2-3; D perhaps matches TRBD2 (6 bases). The CDR3 sequence is 17 residues long. The germline V and J ends were trimmed by 5 bases and 3 bases, with 21 bases remaining between them. Germline V gene lookup returns CDR1 PRHDT and CDR2 FYEKMQ (reference sequence). The CDR3 here is CASSQLGGASITDTQYF. The CDR3 DNA follows: TGTGCCAGCAGCCAGCTTGGAGGGGCGTCGATTACAGATACGCAGTATTTT.

The rearrangement joins TRBV30 to TRBJ1-1; the D gene is possibly TRBD1 (5 bases). Trimming pared 0 bases from V and 10 bases from J, leaving 15 bases between. The CDR3 runs 13 residues. The germline V gene encodes CDR1 GTSNPN and CDR2 SVGIG (reference sequence). The chain's CDR3 is CAWSVLAQGVAFF. CDR3 in DNA: TGTGCCTGGAGTGTACTCGCGCAGGGCGTAGCTTTCTTT.